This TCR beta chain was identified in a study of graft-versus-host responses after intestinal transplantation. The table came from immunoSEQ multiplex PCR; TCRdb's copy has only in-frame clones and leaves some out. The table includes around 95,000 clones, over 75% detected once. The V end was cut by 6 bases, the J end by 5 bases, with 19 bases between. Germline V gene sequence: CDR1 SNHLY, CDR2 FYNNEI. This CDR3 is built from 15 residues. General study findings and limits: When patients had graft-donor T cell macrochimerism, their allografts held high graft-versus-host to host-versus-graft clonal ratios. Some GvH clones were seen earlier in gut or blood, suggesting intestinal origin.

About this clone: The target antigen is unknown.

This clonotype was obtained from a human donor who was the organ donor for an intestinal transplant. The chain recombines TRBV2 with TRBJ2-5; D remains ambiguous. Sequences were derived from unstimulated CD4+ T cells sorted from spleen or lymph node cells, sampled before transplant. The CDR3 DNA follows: TGTGCCAGCAGCGCCCCTTTAGGAAAAATGGAGACCCAGTACTTC. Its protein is CASSAPLGKMETQYF.